This T cell receptor (beta chain) emerged from a study of blood T cell repertoires in COVID-19. In the study overall: There were acute and convalescent COVID-19 samples, and they came from the United States, Italy and Spain. PBMCs, B-cell-depleted T cells, or T cells provided the cDNA or gDNA that made up the material.

Assay used: immunoSEQ multiplex PCR; TCRdb lists only in-frame clones, some missing. Of under 300,000 clones detected, more than 75% appear once; the ten largest clones hold approximately 1.6%. V lost 0 bases and J 0 bases, leaving 3 bases between the germline ends. The CDR3 is 13 amino acids. Looked up from germline, CDR1 is GTSNPN and CDR2 is SVGIG (reference sequence). The study recruited people aged about 18 to 95 years across approximately 23 US areas. Self-reported history from a screening survey and questionnaire set each donor's cohort. The sequence was collected from a woman aged 50 to 60 who had recovered from COVID-19. V and J are TRBV30 and TRBJ1-3; D ambiguous. The sequenced sample was PBMCs or T cells enriched from blood (not recorded which). The CDR3 nucleotides are TGTGCCTGGAGTGTGAGCTCTGGAAACACCATATATTTT. It yields the protein CAWSVSSGNTIYF.